The 15 T cell receptor beta chains below all came from one sample that was sequenced in a study of T cells in women clearing cervical HPV infection. TCRdb's copy holds only in-frame clones and misses some; the assay was immunoSEQ multiplex PCR. This sample contains about 19,000 clones. Sequences were obtained from blood buffy coat. The source of these receptors is a woman between 18 and 70 years old with a cervical HPV16 infection that either progressed to CIN3+ or cleared (not recorded which).

On this clone itself: The junction does not match germline at one end; this may be a read error. Read data end 3 residues before the CDR3 end; the end is taken from the germline J gene. V and J are TRBV4-2 and TRBJ2-2; D gene uncertain. The CDR3 runs 14 residues. CDR1 is LGHNA, CDR2 YNFKEQ, per germline. The CDR3 DNA, read in part, is TGCGCCAGCAGCCAAGCAGATTACACCGGGGAG. Amino acids: CASSQADYTGE. The complete CDR3 protein is CASSQADYTGELFF.

Worth noting for this clone: Read data end 3 residues before the CDR3 end; the end is taken from the germline J gene. The chain has TRBV20-1 and TRBJ2-7; 7 bases match TRBD1. CDR3 length: 13 amino acids. The germline V gene has CDR1 DFQATT and CDR2 SNEGSKA (reference sequence). V lost 6 bases and J lost 3; bases outside the gene matches: 8. CDR3 DNA (partial): TGCAGTGCCCCGACAGGGTGGGTCTACGAG. This translates into CSAPTGWVYE. Given in full, the CDR3 is CSAPTGWVYEQYF.

Of note for this clone: The observed sequence ends 3 residues before the CDR3 terminus, with the missing tail filled in from the germline J gene. This sequence joins TRBV6-2 or TRBV6-3 and TRBJ1-4, with TRBD1 matching over 12 bases. CDR1 MNHEY and CDR2 SVGEGT come from the germline V gene. This CDR3 spans 14 amino acids. The part of the CDR3 DNA that was read is TGTGCCAGCAGCCGGGACAGGGGGCTTTCACCA. Amino acids: CASSRDRGLSP. The whole CDR3 sequence reads CASSRDRGLSPLFF.

In the case of this clone: The observed sequence ends 3 residues before the CDR3 terminus, with the missing tail filled in from the germline J gene. J is TRBJ2-5 and V is TRBV7-3; 9 bases map to TRBD1. This CDR3 has 13 residues. The V gene's germline CDR1 is SGHTA and CDR2 FQGTGA. V shed 4 bases and J 4 bases; nucleotides not matched to a gene: 1. CDR3 DNA (partial): TGTGCCAGCAGCTCACAGGGGGCAGAGACC. It encodes CASSSQGAET. The full CDR3 protein is CASSSQGAETQYF.

About this clone itself: Read data end 3 residues before the CDR3 end; the end is taken from the germline J gene. The chain carries TRBV7-8 and TRBJ2-4; 8 nucleotides line up with TRBD1. Per germline, CDR1 SGHVS and CDR2 FQNEAQ. The CDR3 runs 16 residues. The CDR3 bases that were read are TGTGCCAGCAGCCCTAACCGGCAGGGGGCTTCCTATGGT. It encodes CASSPNRQGASYG. The entire CDR3 is CASSPNRQGASYGQYF.

As concerns this clone: The read halts 3 residues ahead of the CDR3 end, with the missing end drawn from the germline J gene. V and J are TRBV7-3 and TRBJ2-6, with D perhaps TRBD1 (6 bases). The germline CDR1 and CDR2 sequences are SGHTA and FQGTGA. This CDR3 contains 17 residues. Trimming removed 5 bases from V and 0 bases from J, with 14 bases in between. The part of the CDR3 DNA that was read is TGTGCCAGCAGCCTACAGGGCTGGAGCTCTGGGGCCAACGTC. As protein: CASSLQGWSSGANV. In full, the CDR3 is CASSLQGWSSGANVLTF.

Concerning this clone itself: The read terminates 3 residues before the CDR3 end, so the remaining end is supplied by the germline J gene. The V call is TRBV2, the J call TRBJ2-3; TRBD1 matches 8 bases. Germline V gives CDR1 SNHLY, CDR2 FYNNEI. This CDR3 has 15 residues. The covered CDR3 bases are TGTGCCAGCAGTCGGACAGGGCGGATTCAAGAGACG. The encoded protein is CASSRTGRIQET. The entire CDR3 is CASSRTGRIQETQYF.

This clone registers medium-sized (0.01 to 0.1%) by frequency. From the germline J gene comes the end of the CDR3, since the read stops 3 residues before it. This rearrangement joins TRBV6-2 or TRBV6-3 to TRBJ2-1; possible D gene TRBD1, 6 bases. The germline V gene encodes CDR1 MNHEY and CDR2 SVGEGT. The CDR3 extends over 14 amino acids. V was cut by 5 bases and J by 5 bases, with 13 bases left in between. CDR3 DNA (partial): TGTGCCAGCAGTCAAACAGGGTTCCACAATGAG. The encoded protein is CASSQTGFHNE. The whole CDR3 region reads CASSQTGFHNEQFF.

Note on this clone: The read falls 3 residues short of the CDR3 end, and the missing part is taken from the germline J gene. J is TRBJ1-2 and V is TRBV19, with D possibly being TRBD1 (6 bases). This CDR3 spans 17 amino acids. Germline lookup yields CDR1 LNHDA and CDR2 SQIVND (reference sequence). The sequenced CDR3 bases are TGTGCCAGTAGCCCCAGGGGCGGGGGGGGATCGTGGGGCGAC. Encoded protein: CASSPRGGGGSWGD. The entire CDR3 sequence reads CASSPRGGGGSWGDYTF.

About this clone itself: The CDR3 goes on 3 residues after the read ends, and that part is filled in from the germline J gene. The J gene is TRBJ1-1, the V gene TRBV29-1, with a weak D call TRBD1 (6 bases). Trimming cost V 7 bases and J 1 base, with 25 bases left between them. The CDR3 spans 17 residues. Per the germline V gene, CDR1 is SQVTM and CDR2 is ANQGSEA. CDR3 DNA, as far as it was read: TGCAGCGCATTTGACAGGCCCTGGGGTATTAGGAACACTGAA. This encodes CSAFDRPWGIRNTE. The complete CDR3 protein is CSAFDRPWGIRNTEAFF.

With regard to this clone: The missing CDR3 end, 3 residues past where the read stops, is filled in from the germline J gene. V is TRBV6-1 and J is TRBJ2-3, with 10 bases identical to TRBD1. V lost 0 bases and J lost 5; bases outside the gene matches: 8. The CDR3 loop spans 17 amino acids. Germline V gene lookup returns CDR1 MNHNS and CDR2 SASEGT. This chain's CDR3 is CASSEASGTGALDTQYF. The DNA read from the CDR3 is TGTGCCAGCAGTGAAGCTTCCGGGACAGGGGCCCTAGATACG.

As concerns this clone: With the read ending 3 residues before the CDR3 end, the germline J gene is used to fill in that end. V and J are TRBV18 and TRBJ2-1, with 16 bases identical to TRBD2. Germline CDR1 is KGHSH and CDR2 is LQKENI. V dropped 7 bases and J dropped 3; count of bases not matched to a gene: 6. The CDR3 spans 17 residues. The CDR3 loop reads CASLPGLAGGVYNEQFF. The CDR3 bases that were read are TGTGCCAGCTTGCCGGGACTAGCGGGGGGGGTCTACAATGAG.

Comment on this clone: The read falls 3 residues short of the CDR3 end, and the missing part is taken from the germline J gene. V and J are TRBV20-1 and TRBJ1-5; TRBD1 matches 9 bases. V was clipped by 3 bases and J by 2 bases; unmatched bases: 8. CDR3 length equals 16 residues. CDR1 is DFQATT and CDR2 is SNEGSKA in the germline V gene (reference sequence). The sequenced CDR3 bases are TGCAGTGCTAGGATACAGGGGGCGCCGGGCAATCAGCCC. Amino acid sequence: CSARIQGAPGNQP. The whole CDR3 is CSARIQGAPGNQPQHF.

As to this clone: The read gets to within 3 residues of the CDR3 end, and the germline J gene fills in the rest. The V gene is TRBV5-4, the J gene TRBJ2-7; TRBD1 agrees at 7 bases. V trimming: 5 bases; J trimming: 6 bases; junction bases outside the gene matches: 8. The germline V gene encodes CDR1 SGHNT and CDR2 YYREEE (reference sequence). The CDR3 contains 13 residues. The DNA read from the CDR3 is TGTGCCAGCAGGGAGAGACAGGGAATCGAG. Translation: CASRERQGIE. The entire CDR3 reads CASRERQGIEQYF.

CDR3 DNA, as far as it was read: TGCGCCAGCAGCCGCCTGACAGGGAGTAATTCACCC. This sequence encodes CASSRLTGSNSP. The whole CDR3 reads CASSRLTGSNSPLHF. V and J are TRBV5-1 and TRBJ1-6; TRBD1 aligns across 7 bases. Read data end 3 residues before the CDR3 end; the end is taken from the germline J gene. Germline loops: CDR1 SGHRS, CDR2 YFSETQ. With 4 bases clipped from V and 6 bases from J, the junction kept 7 bases outside the gene matches. The CDR3 is 15 residues long.